What follows are 30 T cell receptor beta chains derived from one specimen sequenced in a study of T cell clonotyping in hematopoietic cell transplantation. Here immunoSEQ multiplex PCR was the method, and the copy in TCRdb shows in-frame clones only, minus some. The table includes about 10,000 clones, more than 85% detected once. This specimen was PBMCs, taken 100 days after allogeneic stem cell transplant. The source is a male patient aged 45-60 years who had an allogeneic stem cell transplant from a related donor, so T cells may come from the graft donor. Some clones in this sample may be carry-over from other donors' samples.

The chain recombines TRBV2 with TRBJ1-4; D gene uncertain. This CDR3 has 14 amino acids. Trimming took off 8 bases at V and 0 bases at J, with 10 bases between the two ends. Germline V gene data show CDR1 as SNHLY and CDR2 as FYNNEI. The CDR3 spells CASGPPPTNEKLFF. CDR3 bases: TGTGCCAGCGGCCCCCCCCCAACTAATGAAAAACTGTTTTTT.

The V gene is TRBV7-2, the J gene TRBJ2-3; maybe TRBD2 (6 bases). The ends were cut back, 5 bases at V and 1 base at J, with 13 bases in the middle. The germline CDR1 and CDR2 sequences are SGHTA and FQGNSA. The CDR3 sequence is 15 residues long. CDR3 amino acids: CASSRAEGGTDTQYF. CDR3 sequence (DNA): TGTGCCAGCAGCCGAGCGGAGGGCGGCACAGATACGCAGTATTTT.

The V call is TRBV28, the J call TRBJ1-2; D unclear. The V gene lost 2 bases and the J gene lost 4 bases, with 20 bases spanning the gap. CDR1 is MDHEN, CDR2 SYDVKM, per germline. The CDR3 is 17 amino acids. In DNA, the CDR3 is TGTGCCAGCAGTTTACCCCAGGCAGGACGAAGGAGCTATGGCTACACCTTC. Amino acids: CASSLPQAGRRSYGYTF.

This clone has only one observation. The chain carries TRBV6-5 and TRBJ1-1; 7 nucleotides agree with TRBD1. With 1 base clipped from V and 4 bases from J, the junction kept 6 bases outside the gene matches. The CDR3 loop spans 15 amino acids. CDR1 and CDR2 (germline): MNHEY, SVGAGI. The CDR3 bases are TGTGCCAGCAGTTACTTAGGACAGGTACTCACTGAAGCTTTCTTT. Translation gives CASSYLGQVLTEAFF.

The chain joins TRBV6-6 to TRBJ1-5, with TRBD1 as a possible D gene (5 bases). With 5 bases removed from V and 5 bases from J, the gap between germline ends came to 13 bases. The CDR3 spans 14 residues. The germline V gene encodes CDR1 MNHNY and CDR2 SVGAGI (reference sequence). The CDR3 nucleotides are TGTGCCAGCAGTAATCTTGACAGAGATCAGCCCCAGCATTTT. Protein sequence: CASSNLDRDQPQHF.

This clone appeared once. The rearrangement links TRBV5-6 to TRBJ2-7; 9 bases line up with TRBD1. This CDR3 contains 14 residues. The ends lost 2 bases at V and 4 bases at J; junction bases unmatched: 4. Germline lookup yields CDR1 SGHDT and CDR2 YYEEEE. CDR3 sequence: CASSLGTGLYEQYF. In nucleotides, the CDR3 is TGTGCCAGCAGCTTAGGGACAGGGCTGTACGAGCAGTACTTC.

This clone was counted once. The chain carries TRBV9 and TRBJ1-6; TRBD1 is a possible D gene (6 bases). Germline V gene sequence: CDR1 SGDLS, CDR2 YYNGEE. The CDR3 length is 16 residues. Trimming left V 3 bases short and J 7 bases short, with 17 bases between. The CDR3 protein is CASSAWSTGLNSPLHF. DNA of the CDR3: TGTGCCAGCAGCGCGTGGTCCACAGGGCTGAATTCACCCCTCCACTTT.

CDR3 region: CASSLPPPYEQYF. The CDR3 bases are TGTGCCAGCAGCTTACCCCCCCCCTACGAGCAGTACTTC. The chain is built from TRBV7-8 and TRBJ2-7; D gene unclear. Looked up from germline, CDR1 is SGHVS and CDR2 is FQNEAQ. The CDR3 is 13 residues long. V gave up 2 bases and J gave up 2 bases, with 7 bases separating them.

V gene TRBV7-2 combines with J gene TRBJ1-5, with a tentative D call TRBD1 (5 bases). Germline CDR1 is SGHTA and CDR2 is FQGNSA. The V end was cut by 2 bases, the J end by 2 bases, with 13 bases between. The CDR3 loop spans 16 amino acids. Here the CDR3 DNA reads TGTGCCAGCAGCTTAAGGGACGGTGGTGGCAATCAGCCCCAGCATTTT. Translated: CASSLRDGGGNQPQHF.

The chain recombines TRBV29-1 with TRBJ1-2; 10 bases map to TRBD1. The CDR3 sequence is 16 residues long. V lost 1 base, J lost 2 bases, and 7 bases stayed unmatched. From germline, CDR1 is SQVTM and CDR2 ANQGSEA. In DNA form, the CDR3 reads TGCAGCGTTGAAGCGGGGACAGGGGCCCGAAACTATGGCTACACCTTC. Translated: CSVEAGTGARNYGYTF.

The V gene is TRBV7-6, the J gene TRBJ2-7, with TRBD1 identical over 8 bases. J was trimmed by 5 bases and V by 5 bases; bases with no gene match: 8. The CDR3 is 14 residues long. The V gene's germline CDR1 is SGHVS and CDR2 FNYEAQ. CDR3 nucleotide sequence: TGTGCCAGCAGCCCCAAAGGACAGGGTGACGAGCAGTACTTC. This translates into CASSPKGQGDEQYF.

The CDR3 loop reads CASSQGSGRGREETQYF. As DNA, the CDR3 is TGCGCCAGCAGCCAAGGTAGTGGGAGAGGACGAGAAGAGACCCAGTACTTC. The V gene is TRBV4-3, the J gene TRBJ2-5; tentatively, D is TRBD2 (5 bases). CDR1 and CDR2 from the germline V gene are LGHNA and YSLEER. V was pared by 1 base and J by 3 bases, with 18 bases between. The CDR3 covers 17 residues.

This CDR3 reads CASSSFPRGAKRTQYF. The DNA of the CDR3 is TGTGCCAGCAGCTCCTTTCCCCGGGGTGCGAAAAGGACCCAGTACTTC. The rearrangement links TRBV7-2 to TRBJ2-5, with D possibly being TRBD2 (5 bases). The CDR3 extends over 16 amino acids. Germline V gene data show CDR1 as SGHTA and CDR2 as FQGNSA. V shed 4 bases and J shed 7 bases, with 22 bases lying between them. Using reference TRBV7-2 and TRBJ2-5 for the parts outside the CDR3, the full variable domain is GAGVSQSPSNKVTEKGKDVELRCDPISGHTALYWYRQSLGQGLEFLIYFQGNSAPDKSGLPSDRFSAERTGGSVSTLTIQRTQQEDSAVYLCASSSFPRGAKRTQYFGPGTRLLVL.

V is TRBV28 and J is TRBJ1-4, with a tentative D call TRBD1 (5 bases). The CDR3 runs to 12 residues. Between the trimmed V and J ends, which lost 3 bases and 8 bases, there was a span of 7 bases. Germline CDR1 and CDR2: MDHEN and SYDVKM. CDR3 sequence (DNA): TGTGCCAGCAGTTTGCAGGGAGAAAAACTGTTTTTT. This translates into CASSLQGEKLFF.

This chain joins TRBV30 and TRBJ1-1, with TRBD1 identical over 12 bases. The CDR3 runs to 15 residues. V lost 5 bases to trimming and J lost 4 bases; unmatched junction nucleotides: 8. From germline, CDR1 is GTSNPN and CDR2 SVGIG (reference sequence). The CDR3 loop is CAWGTGGSVGTEAFF. The CDR3 bases are TGTGCCTGGGGGACAGGGGGCAGTGTGGGCACTGAAGCTTTCTTT.

The CDR3 sequence: CASSDYRSSGNTIYF. The CDR3 DNA reads as TGTGCCAGCAGTGACTATCGGAGCTCTGGAAACACCATATATTTT. The V gene is TRBV25-1, the J gene TRBJ1-3, with D uncertain. CDR1 and CDR2 (germline): MGHDK, SYGVNS. The CDR3 covers 15 residues. V lost 3 bases to trimming and J lost 0 bases, with 9 bases between them. Filled out from reference TRBV25-1 and TRBJ1-3, the complete variable domain reads EADIYQTPRYLVIGTGKKITLECSQTMGHDKMYWYQQDPGMELHLIHYSYGVNSTEKGDLSSESTVSRIRTEHFPLTLESARPSHTSQYLCASSDYRSSGNTIYFGEGSWLTVV.

The V gene is TRBV30, the J gene TRBJ1-6; D possibly corresponds to TRBD1 (5 bases). The CDR3 spans 13 residues. Germline-derived CDR1 and CDR2 are GTSNPN and SVGIG (reference sequence). The V end lost 5 bases, the J end lost 8 bases, and 13 bases lay between the germline ends. The CDR3 is CAWGQGVDSPLHF. The DNA for the CDR3 is TGTGCCTGGGGTCAGGGTGTCGATTCACCCCTCCACTTT.

This chain links TRBV4-1 with TRBJ1-2; no clear D gene. V was shortened by 1 base and J by 0 bases, with 15 bases between the two germline ends. The germline gives CDR1 MGHRA, CDR2 YSYEKL. The CDR3 runs 17 residues. The CDR3 coding sequence is TGCGCCAGCAGCCAAGGGCCTCTATTCCGAGCTAACTATGGCTACACCTTC. Residues: CASSQGPLFRANYGYTF.

CDR3 nucleotide sequence: TGTGCCAGCAGACTTATCCTTCTAGCGGGAGGCACCGGGGAGCTGTTTTTT. This gives the protein CASRLILLAGGTGELFF. The gene calls are TRBV28 and TRBJ2-2; TRBD2 matches at 11 bases. The germline gives CDR1 MDHEN, CDR2 SYDVKM. With 6 bases clipped from V and 4 bases from J, the junction kept 10 bases outside the gene matches. This CDR3 has 17 residues.

This clone was recorded once. The chain links TRBV2 to TRBJ1-5; weak D call: TRBD1 (5 bases). Deletions cut 4 bases from V and 5 bases from J, with 9 bases between. The germline V gene encodes CDR1 SNHLY and CDR2 FYNNEI. The length of the CDR3 is 13 residues. This CDR3 reads CASSGEGYQPQHF. CDR3 bases: TGTGCCAGCAGTGGGGAGGGGTATCAGCCCCAGCATTTT.

The J gene is TRBJ1-1, the V gene TRBV5-1; D unclear. The CDR3 contains 14 residues. Trimming took off 6 bases at V and 1 base at J, with 13 bases between the two ends. In germline, CDR1 is SGHRS, CDR2 YFSETQ. In nucleotides, the CDR3 is TGCGCCAGCACCCTAAACACGGGGAACACTGAAGCTTTCTTT. Translating gives CASTLNTGNTEAFF. The full variable domain, with the rest looked up from reference TRBV5-1 and TRBJ1-1, is KAGVTQTPRYLIKTRGQQVTLSCSPISGHRSVSWYQQTPGQGLQFLFEYFSETQRNKGNFPGRFSGRQFSNSRSEMNVSTLELGDSALYLCASTLNTGNTEAFFGQGTRLTVV.

This chain joins TRBV27 and TRBJ2-7, with 10 bases identical to TRBD2. The V gene end was trimmed by 4 bases and the J gene end by 2 bases; junction bases not matched to a gene: 5. The CDR3 is 15 residues long. Germline V gene data show CDR1 as MNHEY and CDR2 as SMNVEV (reference sequence). CDR3 sequence reads: CASSYELAGTYEQYF. CDR3 DNA sequence: TGTGCCAGCAGTTACGAACTAGCGGGGACCTACGAGCAGTACTTC.

The CDR3 sequence is CASSSDGGDYNEQFF. The CDR3 nucleotides read TGTGCCAGTAGTTCTGACGGGGGAGACTACAATGAGCAGTTCTTC. This rearrangement joins TRBV19 to TRBJ2-1, with a possible D match to TRBD2 (6 bases). CDR3 length equals 15 residues. Trimming pared 5 bases from V and 3 bases from J, leaving 14 bases between. CDR1 is LNHDA, CDR2 SQIVND, per germline (reference sequence).

The chain couples TRBV9 to TRBJ1-1; TRBD1 might be the D (5 bases). Germline-derived CDR1 and CDR2 are SGDLS and YYNGEE. The V gene lost 3 bases and the J gene lost 5 bases, with 11 bases spanning the gap. The CDR3 contains 13 residues. CDR3 DNA: TGTGCCAGCAGCGCCGGGAGGGGAACTGAAGCTTTCTTT. It translates to CASSAGRGTEAFF.

The chain combines TRBV14 with TRBJ1-1, with a weak D call TRBD1 (6 bases). Germline V gives CDR1 SGHDN, CDR2 FVKESK. Trimming stripped 4 bases from V and 4 bases from J, with 13 bases between. The CDR3 has 14 residues. Here the CDR3 reads CASSLAPGVTEAFF. The DNA for the CDR3 is TGTGCCAGCAGCCTTGCCCCAGGGGTCACTGAAGCTTTCTTT.

The chain couples TRBV4-2 to TRBJ2-7; D is unresolved. The germline V gene encodes CDR1 LGHNA and CDR2 YNFKEQ. The ends were cut back, 0 bases at V and 2 bases at J, with 8 bases in the middle. CDR3 length equals 14 residues. Written as DNA, the CDR3 is TGTGCCAGCAGCCAAGAGGCTGGGCCCTACGAGCAGTACTTC. The encoded protein is CASSQEAGPYEQYF.

J is TRBJ1-5 and V is TRBV30; no clear D gene. CDR1 is GTSNPN and CDR2 is SVGIG in the germline V gene (reference sequence). V was cut by 0 bases and J by 1 base, with 10 bases left in between. The CDR3 has 15 residues. DNA of the CDR3: TGTGCCTGGAGTGTGAGGGAGAGGAGCAATCAGCCCCAGCATTTT. This gives the protein CAWSVRERSNQPQHF. Drawing the rest from reference TRBV30 and TRBJ1-5, the complete variable domain is SQTIHQWPATLVQPVGSPLSLECTVEGTSNPNLYWYRQAAGRGLQLLFYSVGIGQISSEVPQNLSASRPQDRQFILSSKKLLLSDSGFYLCAWSVRERSNQPQHFGDGTRLSIL.

The chain couples TRBV7-2 to TRBJ2-3; D is unclear. Per germline, CDR1 SGHTA and CDR2 FQGNSA. The CDR3 spans 12 residues. V lost 6 bases and J 6 bases, leaving 10 bases between the germline ends. The CDR3 protein is CASSLAADTQYF. DNA of the CDR3: TGTGCCAGCAGTCTCGCTGCCGATACGCAGTATTTT.

The rearrangement joins TRBV19 to TRBJ2-1; a weak D match, TRBD1 (6 bases). The CDR3 has 13 residues. The germline V gene encodes CDR1 LNHDA and CDR2 SQIVND (reference sequence). Trimming cost V 2 bases and J 7 bases, with 9 bases left between them. Here the CDR3 DNA reads TGTGCCAGTAGTATACACCAGGGGAATGAGCAGTTCTTC. Its translation: CASSIHQGNEQFF.

The chain recombines TRBV11-1 with TRBJ1-1; tentatively, D is TRBD1 (5 bases). The germline gives CDR1 SGHAT, CDR2 FQDESV (reference sequence). Trimming shortened V by 5 bases and J by 1 base, and 14 bases separated the two germline ends. The CDR3 has 15 residues. The CDR3 region is CASSPLRGPNTEAFF. For the CDR3, the DNA is TGTGCCAGCAGCCCCCTCCGGGGCCCGAACACTGAAGCTTTCTTT.